This paragraph reports one T cell receptor beta chain. What it binds is unknown. The assay was immunoSEQ multiplex PCR, and TCRdb's table has in-frame clones only and misses some. The table has millions of clones, over 85% seen once. This entry comes from a study of shared clonotypes between healthy human individuals. Findings of the study overall: In contrast to clonotypes shared by all four donors, non-shared clonotypes had lower generation probabilities. Exclusively blood specimens were collected; tissue repertoires likely differ. Shared clonotypes: 4.5% to 6% naive CD4, about 3.5% naive CD8, roughly 2.2% memory CD4, 0.4% to 0.5% memory CD8.

The CDR3 is made up of 14 amino acids. The V gene lost 5 bases and the J gene lost 4 bases, with 11 bases spanning the gap. Germline values: CDR1 MNHNS, CDR2 SASEGT. Subsets obtained from CD4+ cells comprised CD45RA+ naive and CD45RA-negative memory cells. Sequences were obtained from naive CD4+ T cells from PBMCs. Subset meaning: CD45RA+ positively selected. The TCR comes from a young man in good health. Some clones in this sample may be carry-over from other donors' samples. The J gene is TRBJ2-2, the V gene TRBV6-1; D not certain. CDR3 sequence: CASSSRQSTGELFF. CDR3 DNA: TGTGCCAGCAGTTCGAGACAATCCACCGGGGAGCTGTTTTTT.